The rows below give T cell receptor beta chains drawn from one sample of a study of cytomegalovirus exposure and HLA in healthy donors. Method: immunoSEQ multiplex PCR; TCRdb's copy keeps in-frame clones and lacks some. The sample contains around 150,000 clones, almost 80% of which appear only once. Material: PBMCs. All receptors derive from a man aged 45 to 65 in good health and CMV-seropositive. Both conserved end residues are part of each CDR3. The D gene is left open where the match is weak. Clone size, where shown, is once, few, many, or a class for clones that have expanded.

j_call d_call clone_size v_call cdr3_aa cdr3_nt
TRBJ2-3 - - TRBV5-1 CASSLADPRGDTQYF TGCGCCAGCAGCTTGGCCGACCCGAGGGGGGATACGCAGTATTTT
TRBJ1-1 - - TRBV11-1 CASSFRGEAFF TGTGCCAGCTCATTCAGGGGTGAAGCTTTCTTT
TRBJ2-6 - - TRBV27 CASSSGLVPGANVLTF TGTGCCAGCAGTTCGGGACTCGTCCCCGGGGCCAACGTCCTGACTTTC
TRBJ1-5 - - TRBV30 CAWNQGNQPQHF TGTGCCTGGAATCAGGGGAATCAGCCCCAGCATTTT
TRBJ1-2 TRBD1 - TRBV9 CASKRGQGGLGYTF TGTGCCAGCAAGAGAGGGCAGGGGGGCTTGGGCTACACCTTC
TRBJ2-3 TRBD1 - TRBV18 CASSGQGVSTDTQYF TGTGCCAGCTCAGGCCAGGGGGTGAGCACAGATACGCAGTATTTT
TRBJ2-5 TRBD2 - TRBV11-2 CASSFMLAGKAIETQYF TGTGCCAGCAGCTTTATGTTAGCGGGGAAAGCGATAGAGACCCAGTACTTC
TRBJ2-3 TRBD1 - TRBV7-2 CASSSAGTERFTDTQYF TGTGCCAGCAGCTCCGCCGGGACAGAGCGGTTTACAGATACGCAGTATTTT
TRBJ2-2 - few TRBV7-3 CASSLTGAGAVGELFF TGTGCCAGCAGCTTAACGGGGGCAGGGGCGGTCGGGGAGCTGTTTTTT
TRBJ2-3 - - TRBV29-1 CSVEEDSEDTQYF TGCAGCGTTGAAGAGGACAGTGAAGATACGCAGTATTTT
TRBJ1-1 - - TRBV11-1 CASSLFRVPTEAFF TGTGCCAGCAGCTTATTCAGGGTCCCAACTGAAGCTTTCTTT
TRBJ2-3 - - TRBV28 CATLSIGQGAPDTQYF TGTGCCACCCTATCCATCGGCCAGGGTGCTCCAGATACGCAGTATTTT
TRBJ2-7 TRBD1 few TRBV4-1 CASSFEHGTGTYEQYF TGCGCCAGCAGCTTCGAACACGGGACAGGGACCTACGAGCAGTACTTC
TRBJ2-1 - - TRBV28 CASSHSGQREQFF TGTGCCAGCAGCCACTCCGGACAGCGCGAGCAGTTCTTC
TRBJ1-2 - once TRBV4-1 CASSLGGDGYTF TGCGCCAGCAGCCTGGGGGGGGATGGCTACACCTTC
TRBJ2-1 TRBD2 - TRBV27 CASSLSSRGGSYNEQFF TGTGCCAGCAGTTTATCGTCGCGGGGGGGCTCCTACAATGAGCAGTTCTTC
TRBJ1-1 - - TRBV6-1 CASRVTGYTEAFF TGTGCCAGCAGAGTAACAGGGTACACTGAAGCTTTCTTT
TRBJ2-3 - - TRBV6-6 CASSYGDNTDTQYF TGTGCCAGCAGTTACGGGGACAACACAGATACGCAGTATTTT
TRBJ1-1 - - TRBV7-9 CSSSPVGQGGDTEAFF TGTTCCAGCAGCCCCGTGGGCCAGGGAGGTGACACTGAAGCTTTCTTT
TRBJ1-1 TRBD1 few TRBV13 CASSPPRQGGTEAFF TGTGCCAGCAGCCCCCCGAGACAGGGGGGGACTGAAGCTTTCTTT
TRBJ1-6 TRBD1 - TRBV28 CASRSWDSSPLHF TGTGCCAGCAGATCCTGGGACAGTTCACCCCTCCACTTT
TRBJ1-5 - - TRBV6-1 CASSEGQNQPQHF TGTGCCAGCAGTGAAGGACAGAATCAGCCCCAGCATTTT
TRBJ2-7 TRBD1 few TRBV27 CASSTGQGARVGEQYF TGTGCCAGCAGTACGGGACAGGGGGCGCGGGTTGGCGAGCAGTACTTC
TRBJ1-6 TRBD1 once TRBV9 CASSVRDRGHDSPLHF TGTGCCAGCAGCGTCCGAGACAGGGGGCATGACTCACCCCTCCACTTT
TRBJ2-3 TRBD2 - TRBV7-9 CASRPRLAELGTDTQYF TGTGCCAGCAGACCCCGACTAGCGGAACTGGGGACAGATACGCAGTATTTT
TRBJ1-2 TRBD1 few TRBV6-1 CASSQGDYGYTF TGTGCCAGCAGTCAGGGGGACTATGGCTACACCTTC
TRBJ2-1 - - TRBV7-3 CASSLIQGYEQFF TGTGCCAGCAGCTTAATTCAGGGCTATGAGCAGTTCTTC
TRBJ2-5 TRBD1 - TRBV19 CASSGTGGETQYF TGTGCCAGCTCGGGGACAGGGGGAGAGACCCAGTACTTC
TRBJ1-2 - few TRBV10-3 CAITGESNYGYTF TGTGCCATCACCGGTGAATCAAACTATGGCTACACCTTC
TRBJ1-1 TRBD1 - TRBV5-1 CASSWGTGQIMNTEAFF TGCGCCAGCAGCTGGGGGACAGGGCAAATCATGAACACTGAAGCTTTCTTT
TRBJ2-7 TRBD1 few TRBV4-1 CASSQEGQGSSYEQYF TGCGCCAGCAGCCAAGAAGGACAGGGAAGCTCCTACGAGCAGTACTTC
TRBJ2-6 TRBD1 - TRBV5-4 CASPGSGTGGSGANVLTF TGTGCCAGCCCCGGTTCTGGGACAGGGGGCTCTGGGGCCAACGTCCTGACTTTC
TRBJ1-2 TRBD1 - TRBV5-6 CASSLGTVAAYGYTF TGTGCCAGCAGCCTTGGGACAGTCGCGGCCTATGGCTACACCTTC
TRBJ1-3 - - TRBV27 CASMGPGTTGNTIYF TGTGCCAGCATGGGTCCCGGGACAACTGGAAACACCATATATTTT
TRBJ2-7 - few TRBV18 CASSPLDSTYEQYF TGTGCCAGCTCACCACTTGACAGTACCTACGAGCAGTACTTC
TRBJ2-1 - few TRBV5-1 CASSPVQGNNEQFF TGCGCCAGCAGCCCTGTCCAGGGTAACAATGAGCAGTTCTTC
TRBJ1-6 - - TRBV27 CASTPYPDKKGSPLHF TGTGCCAGCACGCCATATCCTGACAAGAAAGGTTCACCCCTCCACTTT
TRBJ2-7 - - TRBV27 CASSFQGASYEQYF TGTGCCAGCAGTTTTCAGGGTGCCTCATACGAGCAGTACTTC
TRBJ1-4 TRBD1 - TRBV5-1 CASSRHGQGAGDNEKLFF TGCGCCAGCAGCCGACATGGACAGGGGGCCGGTGACAATGAAAAACTGTTTTTT
TRBJ1-2 - few TRBV2 CASSESGKVYGYTF TGTGCCAGCAGTGAATCAGGGAAGGTCTATGGCTACACCTTC
TRBJ1-1 - few TRBV6-5 CASSYERDTEAFF TGTGCCAGCAGTTACGAGCGTGACACTGAAGCTTTCTTT
TRBJ1-1 TRBD1 few TRBV6-1 CASRRTGFEAFF TGTGCCAGCAGACGGACAGGGTTTGAAGCTTTCTTT
TRBJ1-4 - few TRBV5-5 CASSDTTGYGEKLFF TGTGCCAGCAGCGATACTACAGGGTACGGTGAAAAACTGTTTTTT
TRBJ1-4 - few TRBV4-3 CASSQDGGGEKLFF TGCGCCAGCAGCCAAGATGGGGGAGGGGAAAAACTGTTTTTT
TRBJ2-3 TRBD1 - TRBV6-6 CASRQGAGDTQYF TGTGCCAGCAGACAGGGGGCGGGAGATACGCAGTATTTT
TRBJ1-4 - - TRBV7-9 CASSLVEANEKLFF TGTGCCAGCAGCTTAGTGGAGGCTAATGAAAAACTGTTTTTT
TRBJ2-1 TRBD1 - TRBV5-6 CASSLSSYRGRNEQFF TGTGCCAGCAGCTTGAGTTCTTACAGGGGGCGCAATGAGCAGTTCTTC